Below, 22 T cell receptor beta chains from the same sample are listed, as sequenced in a study of T cell responses to AZD1222 COVID-19 vaccine. The protocol was immunoSEQ multiplex PCR, while the TCRdb copy is restricted to in-frame clones and leaves out a portion. The sample has 100,000 to 150,000 clones, about 92% seen once. The material sequenced was peripheral blood, taken on day 0 of AZD1222 vaccination. All receptors derive from an adult in good health.

The V and J genes are TRBV2 and TRBJ1-1, with D unresolved. CDR1 and CDR2 (germline): SNHLY, FYNNEI. V was cut by 2 bases and J by 0 bases, with 16 bases left in between. The CDR3 runs 17 residues. The CDR3 DNA sequence: TGTGCCAGCAGTGAAACCGTGGCAGCGTACATGAACACTGAAGCTTTCTTT. This gives the protein CASSETVAAYMNTEAFF.

The chain couples TRBV28 to TRBJ2-3, with D possibly being TRBD1 or TRBD2 (5 bases each). V lost 3 bases and J lost 3, with 19 bases in between. Per the germline V gene, CDR1 is MDHEN and CDR2 is SYDVKM. The CDR3 has 17 amino acids. The CDR3 here is CASSFLVGTRDTDTQYF. The CDR3 nucleotides read TGTGCCAGCAGTTTTCTGGTCGGGACCAGGGATACAGATACGCAGTATTTT.

This chain joins TRBV6-1 and TRBJ2-3; TRBD1 agrees at 7 bases. CDR3 length: 17 amino acids. V shed 4 bases, J shed 2 bases, and the junction held 12 bases outside the gene matches. Germline CDR1 and CDR2: MNHNS and SASEGT. CDR3 in amino acids: CASSAPIGTAYTDTQYF. CDR3 DNA: TGTGCCAGCAGTGCCCCAATCGGGACAGCTTACACAGATACGCAGTATTTT.

Only one count was recorded for this clone. This rearrangement joins TRBV2 to TRBJ1-5; the D is unclear. The CDR3 runs to 13 residues. The germline V gene has CDR1 SNHLY and CDR2 FYNNEI. Trimming removed 3 bases at V and 7 bases at J, with 10 bases between. The CDR3 region has the DNA TGTGCCAGCAGTGAGTCGGAGAACCAGCCCCAGCATTTT. Translated: CASSESENQPQHF.

The V and J genes are TRBV7-7 and TRBJ2-3; D remains unclear. The ends were cut back, 1 base at V and 8 bases at J, with 10 bases in the middle. The germline V gene encodes CDR1 SSHAT and CDR2 FNYEAQ (reference sequence). The CDR3 covers 13 residues. The CDR3 loop is CASSLVRTGTQYF. CDR3 DNA sequence: TGTGCCAGCAGCTTAGTCCGTACTGGTACGCAGTATTTT.

As for this clone: At one of its ends the junction is not consistent with the germline gene, which may arise from a read error. The chain employs TRBV20-1 and TRBJ1-2; a weak D match, TRBD1 (5 bases). This CDR3 has 10 amino acids. Per the germline V gene, CDR1 is DFQATT and CDR2 is SNEGSKA (reference sequence). The CDR3 region has the DNA TGCAGTGCGGCCAGACCGGGACGCGTCTTC. It translates to CSAARPGRVF.

J is TRBJ1-2 and V is TRBV2, with 7 positions matching TRBD1. The junction had 13 bases not matched to a gene; V was cut back by 1 base and J by 5 bases. Germline values: CDR1 SNHLY, CDR2 FYNNEI. The CDR3 is 17 amino acids. The CDR3 DNA is TGTGCCAGCAGTGAAGGACAGGGAGATGCGACTAGGTATGGCTACACCTTC. Its translation: CASSEGQGDATRYGYTF.

J is TRBJ2-7 and V is TRBV6-5, with D possibly matching TRBD1 (5 bases). This CDR3 contains 13 residues. Germline assignment: CDR1 MNHEY and CDR2 SVGAGI. Trimming shortened V by 5 bases and J by 3 bases, and 11 bases separated the two germline ends. The CDR3 loop is CASSSSGIYEQYF. The CDR3 region has the DNA TGTGCCAGCAGTAGCTCAGGGATCTACGAGCAGTACTTC.

The V call is TRBV5-1, the J call TRBJ1-1; D possibly corresponds to TRBD1 (5 bases). CDR3 size: 15 residues. The germline V and J ends were trimmed by 1 base and 10 bases, with 20 bases remaining between them. CDR1 is SGHRS, CDR2 YFSETQ, per germline. This CDR3 is CASSLQKGRGEPAFF. The DNA for the CDR3 is TGCGCCAGCAGCTTGCAGAAAGGAAGAGGGGAGCCAGCTTTCTTT.

The chain combines TRBV15 with TRBJ2-7, with TRBD2 matching over 8 bases. The germline gives CDR1 LNHNV, CDR2 YYDKDF (reference sequence). V was pared by 0 bases and J by 2 bases, with 3 bases of the junction left unmatched. The CDR3 is 15 residues long. The CDR3 nucleotides are TGTGCCACCAGCAGAGACCTAGCGGGCGCCTACGAGCAGTACTTC. Protein sequence: CATSRDLAGAYEQYF.

This CDR3 is CASTRGRAYEQYF. For the CDR3, the DNA is TGTGCCAGCACCCGGGGCAGGGCCTACGAGCAGTACTTC. The rearrangement joins TRBV6-5 to TRBJ2-7; either TRBD1 or TRBD2 may fit D (5 bases each). Germline CDR1 is MNHEY and CDR2 is SVGAGI. The V end lost 7 bases, the J end lost 2 bases, and 12 bases lay between the germline ends. CDR3 length equals 13 residues.

The chain is built from TRBV4-2 and TRBJ2-7, with D uncertain. The CDR3 loop spans 13 amino acids. The V end lost 0 bases, the J end lost 4 bases, and 7 bases lay between the germline ends. The germline V gene has CDR1 LGHNA and CDR2 YNFKEQ. CDR3 nucleotides: TGTGCCAGCAGCCAAGACGTGGGGTACGAGCAGTACTTC. This sequence encodes CASSQDVGYEQYF.

The V gene is TRBV7-9, the J gene TRBJ2-6; D is perhaps TRBD1 (6 bases). The germline CDR1 and CDR2 sequences are SEHNR and FQNEAQ (reference sequence). V was pared by 0 bases and J by 0 bases, with 9 bases between. This CDR3 has 17 amino acids. DNA of the CDR3: TGTGCCAGCAGCTTAGCACAGGGTGGCTCTGGGGCCAACGTCCTGACTTTC. Translation gives CASSLAQGGSGANVLTF.

As concerns this clone: A junction boundary mismatches the germline segment, possibly from a read error. The rearrangement links TRBV29-1 to TRBJ2-4; 8 nucleotides agree with TRBD2. The CDR3 length is 13 residues. Germline V gene sequence: CDR1 SQVTM, CDR2 ANQGSEA. CDR3: CSVAGRATNIQYF. The CDR3, as DNA: TGCAGCGTTGCCGGGAGGGCCACAAACATTCAGTACTTC.

The chain carries TRBV19 and TRBJ1-5; D not certain. Trimming took 3 bases from V and 3 from J, leaving 6 bases between them. The CDR3 runs to 13 residues. CDR1 is LNHDA, CDR2 SQIVND, per germline (reference sequence). DNA for the CDR3: TGTGCCAGTAGTATCGGGCACAATCAGCCCCAGCATTTT. This translates into CASSIGHNQPQHF.

This chain uses TRBV6-5 with TRBJ2-1; D might be TRBD2 (6 bases). The germline V and J ends were trimmed by 11 bases and 13 bases, with 15 bases remaining between them. Germline V CDR1 and CDR2: MNHEY, SVGAGI. This CDR3 spans 10 amino acids. As DNA, the CDR3 is TGTGCCGGAGGGATTTTGCCCCAGTTCTTC. This codes for CAGGILPQFF.

V and J are TRBV25-1 and TRBJ1-2, with D possibly matching TRBD1 (6 bases). Trimming stripped 3 bases from V and 8 bases from J, with 16 bases between. Germline CDR1 and CDR2: MGHDK and SYGVNS. The CDR3 is made up of 14 amino acids. CDR3 in amino acids: CASSDPGGLSGYTF. The DNA of the CDR3 is TGTGCCAGCAGTGATCCTGGGGGGCTAAGCGGCTACACCTTC.

The rearrangement joins TRBV24-1 to TRBJ2-7, with D maybe TRBD1 (5 bases). The CDR3 totals 11 residues. Per germline, CDR1 KGHDR and CDR2 SFDVKD. Trimming removed 7 bases from V and 4 bases from J, with 7 bases in between. CDR3 sequence reads: CATSQGYEQYF. CDR3 DNA: TGTGCCACCAGCCAGGGATACGAGCAGTACTTC.

Turning to this clone: This same CDR3 is encoded by further DNA sequences in the sample. The chain links TRBV12-3 or TRBV12-4 to TRBJ1-1; D is unresolved. The CDR3 is made up of 13 amino acids. V lost 6 bases and J 1 base, leaving 9 bases between the germline ends. The CDR3: CASSLTSNTEAFF. The CDR3 nucleotides read TGTGCCAGCAGCCTCACATCGAACACTGAAGCTTTCTTT.

The chain recombines TRBV24-1 with TRBJ1-4; 9 bases agree with TRBD1. Germline assignment: CDR1 KGHDR and CDR2 SFDVKD. The CDR3 runs 13 residues. V lost 9 bases and J lost 8; bases outside the gene matches: 6. CDR3: CATPRDRDEKLFF. CDR3 in DNA: TGTGCCACCCCCCGGGACAGGGACGAAAAACTGTTTTTT.

The J gene is TRBJ1-2, the V gene TRBV24-1, with D possibly being TRBD1 (5 bases). The V and J ends lost 4 bases and 8 bases respectively, with 19 bases between them. The germline V gene encodes CDR1 KGHDR and CDR2 SFDVKD. There are 15 residues in the CDR3. CDR3 protein: CATSDSRGGKVGYTF. The CDR3 DNA reads TGTGCCACCAGTGACTCAAGGGGCGGGAAAGTCGGCTACACCTTC.

In DNA form, the CDR3 reads TGTGCCAGCAGCGTTGGGACAGGGAATTTGGAGACCCAGTACTTC. Amino acids: CASSVGTGNLETQYF. The rearrangement joins TRBV9 to TRBJ2-5, with 9 bases lining up with TRBD1. V shed 2 bases and J 5 bases; nucleotides not matched to a gene: 7. The CDR3 covers 15 residues. CDR1 and CDR2 from the germline V gene are SGDLS and YYNGEE.